This T cell receptor (beta chain) was found in a study of cytomegalovirus exposure and HLA in healthy donors. 13 Jbeta primers and 60 Vbeta primers were used for the PCR. Per the original data handling: Some 9.9 million of 80 million or so unique TCR beta chains were shared, per a later count. The assay was immunoSEQ multiplex PCR, and TCRdb's table has in-frame clones only and misses some. V and J calls and clone size follow that table, whereas D and trimming were derived from the DNA. Among roughly 120,000 clones, around 78% were seen once, and the ten largest hold approximately 4.3%. This clone appeared once. Germline V gene sequence: CDR1 SNHLY, CDR2 FYNNEI. The ends were cut back, 3 bases at V and 0 bases at J, with 15 bases in the middle. The CDR3 has 17 amino acids.

The clonotype originates from a man aged 60 to 69 in good health and CMV-seropositive. The sample comprised PBMCs. This chain joins TRBV2 and TRBJ1-3; D is possibly TRBD1 (5 bases). CDR3 sequence reads: CASSDRVGRDSGNTIYF. The CDR3 DNA sequence: TGTGCCAGCAGTGACCGGGTTGGCAGGGACTCTGGAAACACCATATATTTT.